Below, 17 T cell receptor beta chains from the same sample are listed, as sequenced in a study of T cell changes during pregnancy in multiple sclerosis. Profiled with immunoSEQ multiplex PCR; TCRdb holds only in-frame clones, not every one. In the table there are approximately 100,000 clones, approximately 90% of which are singletons. This specimen was peripheral blood, taken after pregnancy. Every receptor here comes from a female donor with multiple sclerosis, enrolled in a pregnancy study.

This clone has just one count. V and J are TRBV6-1 and TRBJ2-7; D remains ambiguous. CDR1 is MNHNS, CDR2 SASEGT, per germline. This CDR3 has 15 amino acids. Trimming shortened V by 3 bases and J by 2 bases, and 14 bases separated the two germline ends. The CDR3 loop is CASSERGQSAYEQYF. For the CDR3, the DNA is TGTGCCAGCAGTGAGCGAGGTCAGAGTGCCTACGAGCAGTACTTC.

The J gene is TRBJ1-1, the V gene TRBV29-1, with D perhaps matching TRBD1 (5 bases). Germline V gives CDR1 SQVTM, CDR2 ANQGSEA. The CDR3 is 8 residues long. V was cut by 7 bases and J by 13 bases, with 10 bases left in between. CDR3 in amino acids: CSAGGIFF. Here the CDR3 DNA reads TGCAGCGCTGGGGGGATTTTCTTT.

The V gene is TRBV10-3, the J gene TRBJ1-2, with 8 nucleotides matching TRBD1. Per germline, CDR1 ENHRY and CDR2 SYGVKD. CDR3 length equals 17 residues. Germline trimming cut 2 bases from V and 0 bases from J; bases unmatched to any gene: 8. CDR3 nucleotide sequence: TGTGCCATCAGTGAGAGAGAGGGACAGGCTTCTAACTATGGCTACACCTTC. Residues: CAISEREGQASNYGYTF.

The CDR3, as DNA: TGTGCCAGCAGCTCGAGGGTAGTGAACACTGAAGCTTTCTTT. This sequence encodes CASSSRVVNTEAFF. V and J are TRBV7-2 and TRBJ1-1; D ambiguous. V was clipped by 4 bases and J by 0 bases, with 9 bases between them. Germline assignment: CDR1 SGHTA and CDR2 FQGNSA. The CDR3 length is 14 residues.

The rearrangement joins TRBV7-9 to TRBJ2-2, with 8 bases aligning to TRBD1. CDR1 and CDR2 (germline): SEHNR, FQNEAQ (reference sequence). CDR3 size: 15 residues. V lost 5 bases to trimming and J lost 3 bases; unmatched junction nucleotides: 5. The CDR3 spells CASSPGQGDTGELFF. The CDR3 nucleotides read TGTGCCAGCAGCCCAGGACAGGGCGACACCGGGGAGCTGTTTTTT.

The V gene is TRBV2, the J gene TRBJ2-7; 7 bases fit TRBD1. V shed 5 bases and J 3 bases; nucleotides not matched to a gene: 16. The CDR3 spans 17 residues. The V gene's germline CDR1 is SNHLY and CDR2 FYNNEI. The DNA of the CDR3 is TGTGCCAGCAGTAGAATTTCATCCGGGACAGTTTTCTACGAGCAGTACTTC. This encodes CASSRISSGTVFYEQYF.

V is TRBV15 and J is TRBJ2-1; TRBD2 agrees at 7 bases. The V segment lost 0 bases and the J segment 1 base; nucleotides outside the gene matches: 3. Per germline, CDR1 LNHNV and CDR2 YYDKDF (reference sequence). This CDR3 contains 16 residues. The CDR3, as DNA: TGTGCCACCAGCAGAGATATGGGGGGGTCCTACAATGAGCAGTTCTTC. Encoded protein: CATSRDMGGSYNEQFF. The complete variable domain, with remaining parts taken from reference TRBV15 and TRBJ2-1, reads DAMVIQNPRYQVTQFGKPVTLSCSQTLNHNVMYWYQQKSSQAPKLLFHYYDKDFNNEADTPDNFQSRRPNTSFCFLDIRSPGLGDTAMYLCATSRDMGGSYNEQFFGPGTRLTVL.

The chain carries TRBV9 and TRBJ2-5; 8 bases are a match to TRBD2. The CDR3 totals 15 residues. V shed 4 bases and J 2 bases; nucleotides not matched to a gene: 7. Looked up from germline, CDR1 is SGDLS and CDR2 is YYNGEE. CDR3 loop: CASSTGLAAQETQYF. As DNA, the CDR3 is TGTGCCAGCAGCACCGGACTAGCCGCGCAAGAGACCCAGTACTTC.

The rearrangement joins TRBV29-1 to TRBJ2-7, with TRBD2 identical over 12 bases. The CDR3 is made up of 14 amino acids. Germline CDR1 SQVTM, CDR2 ANQGSEA. J was trimmed by 6 bases and V by 6 bases; bases with no gene match: 9. The CDR3 is CSVATSGSTPEQYF. The CDR3 nucleotides are TGCAGCGTAGCGACTAGCGGGAGTACCCCCGAGCAGTACTTC.

In regard to this clone: Mismatch with germline at one junction end may stem from a read error. The chain combines TRBV6-5 with TRBJ1-1, with D tentatively TRBD1 (5 bases). CDR1 and CDR2 (germline): MNHEY, SVGAGI. The CDR3 has 14 residues. The CDR3 region is CASSSWPSDTKAFF. The CDR3 DNA follows: TGTGCCAGCAGTTCCTGGCCGTCGGACACTAAAGCTTTCTTT.

V gene TRBV6-1 combines with J gene TRBJ1-5; D may be TRBD1 (6 bases). CDR3 length equals 13 residues. CDR1 MNHNS and CDR2 SASEGT come from the germline V gene. V lost 6 bases and J 7 bases, leaving 13 bases between the germline ends. In nucleotides, the CDR3 is TGTGCCAGCAGAGTGACAGGCGCCCAGCCCCAGCATTTT. Its translation: CASRVTGAQPQHF.

The rearrangement uses TRBV10-3 and TRBJ2-1; 13 bases fit TRBD2. J gave up 5 bases and V 8 bases, and 6 bases lay outside the gene matches. From germline, CDR1 is ENHRY and CDR2 SYGVKD. The CDR3 runs 15 residues. This CDR3 is CAIGPTSGGDNEQFF. CDR3 bases: TGTGCCATCGGTCCCACTAGCGGGGGGGACAATGAGCAGTTCTTC.

The chain uses TRBV11-3 and TRBJ2-7; 7 positions agree with TRBD1. Trimming at V came to 5 bases and at J to 4 bases, leaving 5 bases not matched to a gene. This CDR3 is 13 amino acids long. Germline V gives CDR1 SGHNT, CDR2 YENEEA. CDR3 sequence (DNA): TGTGCCAGCAGCCGGGACAGTACTTACGAGCAGTACTTC. This translates into CASSRDSTYEQYF.

This rearrangement joins TRBV7-6 to TRBJ1-5; 7 bases align to TRBD1. V shed 5 bases and J 4 bases; nucleotides not matched to a gene: 8. CDR3 length equals 15 residues. Germline CDR1 reads SGHVS; CDR2 reads FNYEAQ. The CDR3 loop is CASSKGQYGNQPQHF. CDR3 in DNA: TGTGCCAGCAGCAAGGGACAGTACGGTAATCAGCCCCAGCATTTT. Full variable domain (missing parts from reference TRBV7-6 and TRBJ1-5): GAGVSQSPRYKVTKRGQDVALRCDPISGHVSLYWYRQALGQGPEFLTYFNYEAQQDKSGLPNDRFSAERPEGSISTLTIQRTEQRDSAMYRCASSKGQYGNQPQHFGDGTRLSIL.

J is TRBJ1-5 and V is TRBV5-8, with D possibly being TRBD1 (5 bases). The ends were cut back, 5 bases at V and 4 bases at J, with 13 bases in the middle. The germline CDR1 and CDR2 sequences are SGHTS and YDEGEE. The CDR3 runs to 14 residues. The CDR3 here is CASRPLGGNQPQHF. CDR3 bases: TGTGCCAGCAGACCCCTGGGGGGAAATCAGCCCCAGCATTTT.

The V gene is TRBV6-5, the J gene TRBJ1-5, with 10 bases aligning to TRBD1. There are 15 residues in the CDR3. Losses at the gene ends were 5 bases for V and 4 bases for J; bases not matched to a gene: 5. Germline loops: CDR1 MNHEY, CDR2 SVGAGI. DNA of the CDR3: TGTGCCAGCAGTCCCGGGACAGGGGAAAATCAGCCCCAGCATTTT. Its protein is CASSPGTGENQPQHF.

The chain carries TRBV7-8 and TRBJ1-2, with TRBD1 matching 7 bases. CDR1 SGHVS and CDR2 FQNEAQ come from the germline V gene. The CDR3 extends over 15 amino acids. V was clipped by 4 bases and J by 2 bases; unmatched bases: 7. In nucleotides, the CDR3 is TGTGCCAGCAGCTCTCAGACAGGGCCAAACTATGGCTACACCTTC. This codes for CASSSQTGPNYGYTF.